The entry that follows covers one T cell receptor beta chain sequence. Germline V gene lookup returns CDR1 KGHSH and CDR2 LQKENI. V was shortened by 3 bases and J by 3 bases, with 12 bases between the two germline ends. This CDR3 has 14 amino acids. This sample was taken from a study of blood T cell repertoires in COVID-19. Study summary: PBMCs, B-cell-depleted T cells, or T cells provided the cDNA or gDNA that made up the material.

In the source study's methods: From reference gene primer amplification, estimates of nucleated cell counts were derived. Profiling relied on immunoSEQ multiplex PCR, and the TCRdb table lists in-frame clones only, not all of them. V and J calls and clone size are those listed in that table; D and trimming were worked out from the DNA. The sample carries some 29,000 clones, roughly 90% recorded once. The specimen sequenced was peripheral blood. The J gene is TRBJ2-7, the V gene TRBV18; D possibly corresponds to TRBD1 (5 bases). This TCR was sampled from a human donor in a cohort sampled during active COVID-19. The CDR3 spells CASSPSKGNYEQYF. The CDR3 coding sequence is TGTGCCAGCTCACCGTCGAAGGGGAACTACGAGCAGTACTTC.